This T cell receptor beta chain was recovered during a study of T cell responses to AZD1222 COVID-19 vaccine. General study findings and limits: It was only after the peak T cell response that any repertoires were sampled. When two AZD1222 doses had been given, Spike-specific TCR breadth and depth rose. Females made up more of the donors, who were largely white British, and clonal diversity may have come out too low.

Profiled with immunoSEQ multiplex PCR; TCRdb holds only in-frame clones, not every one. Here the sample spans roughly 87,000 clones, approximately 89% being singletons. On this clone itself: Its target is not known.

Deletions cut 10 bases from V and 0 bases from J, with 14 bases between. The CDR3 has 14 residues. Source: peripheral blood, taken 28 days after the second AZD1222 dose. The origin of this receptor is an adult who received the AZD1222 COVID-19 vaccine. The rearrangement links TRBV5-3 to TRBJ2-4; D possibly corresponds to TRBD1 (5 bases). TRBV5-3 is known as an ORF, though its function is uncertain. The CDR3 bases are TGTGCCGGTCGACAGAAACTAGCCAAAAACATTCAGTACTTC. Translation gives CAGRQKLAKNIQYF.